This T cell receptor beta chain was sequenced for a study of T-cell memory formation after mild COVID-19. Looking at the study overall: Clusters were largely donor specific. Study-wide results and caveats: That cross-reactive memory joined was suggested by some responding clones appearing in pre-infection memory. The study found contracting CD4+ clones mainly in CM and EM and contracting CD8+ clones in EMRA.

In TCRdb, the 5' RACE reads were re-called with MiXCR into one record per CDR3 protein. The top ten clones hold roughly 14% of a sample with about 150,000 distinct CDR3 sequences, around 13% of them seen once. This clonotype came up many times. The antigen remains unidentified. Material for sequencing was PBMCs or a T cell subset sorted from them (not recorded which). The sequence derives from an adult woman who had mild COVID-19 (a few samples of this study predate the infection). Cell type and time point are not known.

The CDR3 is CASSTSYNEQFF. CDR3 nucleotides: TGTGCCAGCAGTACCTCGTACAATGAGCAGTTCTTC. V is TRBV7-8 and J is TRBJ2-1; D call uncertain. This CDR3 contains 12 residues. V was cut by 6 bases and J by 4 bases, with 7 bases left in between. Germline CDR1 and CDR2: SGHVS and FQNEAQ.